What follows are 31 T cell receptor beta chains derived from one specimen sequenced in a study of T cell responses to AZD1222 COVID-19 vaccine. The method was immunoSEQ multiplex PCR; TCRdb's version includes in-frame clones alone and lacks a portion of them. The table records 50,000 or so clones, more than 75% of them present only once. The source material was peripheral blood, sampled 28 days after the second AZD1222 dose. The source of these receptors is an adult who received the AZD1222 COVID-19 vaccine.

V and J are TRBV4-1 and TRBJ1-4; TRBD1 aligns across 7 bases. Germline CDR1 is MGHRA and CDR2 is YSYEKL. J lost 5 bases, V lost 4 bases, and 16 bases had no gene match. The CDR3 totals 18 residues. The CDR3 here is CASSPSQGSRTPNEKLFF. CDR3 nucleotide sequence: TGCGCCAGCAGCCCTTCACAGGGGTCCAGAACCCCAAATGAAAAACTGTTTTTT.

V and J are TRBV24-1 and TRBJ2-1, with D possibly TRBD2 on 7 matching bases. Germline CDR1 reads KGHDR; CDR2 reads SFDVKD. V lost 5 bases to trimming and J lost 13 bases, with 14 bases between them. This CDR3 is 12 amino acids long. As DNA, the CDR3 is TGTGCCACCAGTGCCAAGGGGGGGAAACAGTTCTTC. Translation gives CATSAKGGKQFF.

The rearrangement uses TRBV27 and TRBJ1-6, with TRBD1 as a possible D gene (6 bases). The V and J ends lost 5 bases and 7 bases respectively, with 15 bases between them. Germline V gene lookup returns CDR1 MNHEY and CDR2 SMNVEV (reference sequence). The CDR3 consists of 15 residues. CDR3 DNA sequence: TGTGCCAGCAGTCCCGAGACAGGTGTGAATTCACCCCTCCACTTT. Translation: CASSPETGVNSPLHF.

This chain uses TRBV4-2 with TRBJ2-1, with TRBD2 identical over 7 bases. The CDR3 consists of 13 residues. The J segment lost 11 bases and the V segment lost 0 bases, leaving 4 bases of the junction unmatched. In germline, CDR1 is LGHNA, CDR2 YNFKEQ. The CDR3 is CASSQESGTKQFF. The CDR3 nucleotides are TGTGCCAGCAGCCAAGAATCCGGGACTAAGCAGTTCTTC.

J is TRBJ2-3 and V is TRBV29-1; possible D gene TRBD2, 6 bases. Germline CDR1 SQVTM, CDR2 ANQGSEA. V was pared by 7 bases and J by 2 bases, with 19 bases between. This CDR3 spans 15 amino acids. The CDR3 here is CSAGATGDTTDTQYF. DNA for the CDR3: TGCAGCGCCGGGGCTACGGGGGATACCACAGATACGCAGTATTTT.

The chain links TRBV6-5 to TRBJ2-7, with D unresolved. V lost 0 bases to trimming and J lost 0 bases, with 9 bases between them. CDR1 and CDR2 (germline): MNHEY, SVGAGI. This CDR3 region has 15 residues. Written as DNA, the CDR3 is TGTGCCAGCAGTTACTCGTTAGGGAACTCCTACGAGCAGTACGTC. This translates into CASSYSLGNSYEQYV.

The V call is TRBV28, the J call TRBJ2-2; D gene unclear. Deletions cut 3 bases from V and 6 bases from J, with 2 bases between. CDR1 MDHEN and CDR2 SYDVKM come from the germline V gene. There are 11 residues in the CDR3. The CDR3 nucleotides read TGTGCCAGCAGTTTCTCCGGGGAGCTGTTTTTT. Protein product: CASSFSGELFF.

V is TRBV11-3 and J is TRBJ2-5, with unresolved D. Per the germline V gene, CDR1 is SGHNT and CDR2 is YENEEA. V was pared by 9 bases and J by 0 bases, with 23 bases between. The CDR3 runs to 17 residues. CDR3 DNA sequence: TGTGCCAGTTCCCCTATTTTTTCCCCATCGAACCAAGAGACCCAGTACTTC. Encoded protein: CASSPIFSPSNQETQYF.

The gene calls are TRBV29-1 and TRBJ1-1; maybe TRBD1 (6 bases). CDR1 and CDR2 from the germline V gene are SQVTM and ANQGSEA. The V end lost 7 bases, the J end lost 1 base, and 13 bases lay between the germline ends. This CDR3 has 13 residues. CDR3 sequence reads: CSAGGQWNTEAFF. The CDR3 DNA is TGCAGCGCTGGGGGCCAATGGAACACTGAAGCTTTCTTT.

The rearrangement uses TRBV5-5 and TRBJ1-1; no firm D call. The CDR3 has 13 residues. Germline assignment: CDR1 SGHKS and CDR2 YYEKEE (reference sequence). The V end lost 4 bases, the J end lost 3 bases, and 10 bases lay between the germline ends. The CDR3 region is CASSVDLYTEAFF. DNA of the CDR3: TGTGCCAGCAGCGTGGACCTTTACACTGAAGCTTTCTTT.

The chain carries TRBV19 and TRBJ2-3; 7 nucleotides align to TRBD1. The germline V gene encodes CDR1 LNHDA and CDR2 SQIVND (reference sequence). With V trimmed by 6 bases and J by 0 bases, 9 bases remained unmatched. CDR3 size: 16 residues. The CDR3 region is CASSPGTDLSTDTQYF. CDR3 nucleotide sequence: TGTGCCAGTAGCCCCGGGACAGATCTTAGCACAGATACGCAGTATTTT.

In regard to this clone: A read error may produce the germline difference seen at one junction end. The chain is built from TRBV7-7 and TRBJ2-3; D gene uncertain. The CDR3 spans 14 residues. Germline V lookup: CDR1 SSHAT, CDR2 FNYEAQ (reference sequence). This CDR3 reads CASSLEGHSDTQYF. CDR3 sequence (DNA): TGTGCTAGCAGCTTAGAAGGGCATTCAGATACGCAGTATTTT.

This clone was detected only a few times. The chain has TRBV2 and TRBJ2-5, with D possibly being TRBD1 (5 bases). This CDR3 region has 16 residues. The V gene's germline CDR1 is SNHLY and CDR2 FYNNEI. V shed 0 bases and J shed 2 bases, with 13 bases lying between them. The CDR3 bases are TGTGCCAGCAGTGAAGCTTTTGAAGACAGACAAGAGACCCAGTACTTC. Protein sequence: CASSEAFEDRQETQYF.

The chain couples TRBV7-8 to TRBJ2-2; D possibly corresponds to TRBD2 (6 bases). Trimming stripped 1 base from V and 6 bases from J, with 9 bases between. The CDR3 totals 14 residues. Germline V lookup: CDR1 SGHVS, CDR2 FQNEAQ. CDR3 in DNA: TGTGCCAGCAGCTTAGTTAGGGAGGCCGGGGAGCTGTTTTTT. Protein sequence: CASSLVREAGELFF.

This clone was counted once. The CDR3 region is CASSSQGGSGETQYF. The CDR3 region has the DNA TGCGCCAGCAGCTCTCAGGGAGGTTCAGGAGAGACCCAGTACTTC. The rearrangement uses TRBV5-1 and TRBJ2-5; D is perhaps TRBD2 (6 bases). The V and J ends lost 3 bases and 4 bases respectively, with 16 bases between them. The CDR3 runs to 15 residues. CDR1 and CDR2 from the germline V gene are SGHRS and YFSETQ.

The rearrangement links TRBV28 to TRBJ2-3; no reliable D call. Per the germline V gene, CDR1 is MDHEN and CDR2 is SYDVKM. V was shortened by 5 bases and J by 0 bases, with 9 bases between the two germline ends. The CDR3 has 14 residues. In DNA, the CDR3 is TGTGCCAGCAGTCGCCCTCCTAGCACAGATACGCAGTATTTT. Its protein is CASSRPPSTDTQYF.

This clone was counted a single time. This sequence joins TRBV5-1 and TRBJ2-5; no reliable D call. Germline assignment: CDR1 SGHRS and CDR2 YFSETQ. This CDR3 contains 13 residues. V lost 2 bases to trimming and J lost 0 bases, with 5 bases between them. The CDR3 here is CASSFTYQETQYF. CDR3 coding DNA: TGCGCCAGCAGCTTTACGTACCAAGAGACCCAGTACTTC.

The rearrangement uses TRBV20-1 and TRBJ2-7, with a tentative D call TRBD1 (5 bases). The CDR3 consists of 11 residues. Trimming shortened V by 5 bases and J by 3 bases, and 8 bases separated the two germline ends. Germline CDR1 is DFQATT and CDR2 is SNEGSKA (reference sequence). This chain's CDR3 is CSARQNYEQYF. Here the CDR3 DNA reads TGCAGTGCTCGACAGAACTACGAGCAGTACTTC.

This chain connects TRBV7-8 to TRBJ1-6; unclear D gene. The CDR3 runs to 18 residues. V lost 1 base and J lost 0, with 13 bases in between. In germline, CDR1 is SGHVS, CDR2 FQNEAQ. CDR3 residues: CASSLVGPSSSYNSPLHF. The CDR3 DNA follows: TGTGCCAGCAGCTTAGTGGGCCCTTCGAGCTCCTATAATTCACCCCTCCACTTT.

The chain couples TRBV19 to TRBJ1-2; weak D call: TRBD1 (6 bases). Germline CDR1 LNHDA, CDR2 SQIVND (reference sequence). The CDR3 runs 16 residues. V was trimmed by 6 bases and J by 1 base, leaving 18 bases between them. The CDR3 sequence is CASRQHRADNNYGYTF. CDR3 coding DNA: TGTGCCAGTAGACAACACAGGGCCGATAATAACTATGGCTACACCTTC.

The V and J genes are TRBV2 and TRBJ2-7, with 9 nucleotides matching TRBD2. The CDR3 runs to 13 residues. V dropped 11 bases and J dropped 4; count of bases not matched to a gene: 9. The germline V gene has CDR1 SNHLY and CDR2 FYNNEI. CDR3 sequence (DNA): TGTGCCCGCCGGGAGGCGGGAGGGTACGAGCAGTACTTC. Residues: CARREAGGYEQYF.

The rearrangement links TRBV28 to TRBJ1-2; TRBD1 matches at 9 bases. The junction had 9 bases not matched to a gene; V was cut back by 4 bases and J by 3 bases. The CDR3 is 16 amino acids. CDR1 is MDHEN and CDR2 is SYDVKM in the germline V gene. Written as DNA, the CDR3 is TGTGCCAGCAGTTGGACAGGGGAGAGGATTCACTATGGCTACACCTTC. This translates into CASSWTGERIHYGYTF.

This CDR3 is CASSFSGTDTQYF. DNA of the CDR3: TGCGCCAGCAGCTTTTCAGGCACAGATACGCAGTATTTT. The chain recombines TRBV5-1 with TRBJ2-3; D unresolved. Germline loops: CDR1 SGHRS, CDR2 YFSETQ. The V end lost 2 bases, the J end lost 1 base, and 5 bases lay between the germline ends. The CDR3 is 13 residues long.

Only a few counts were recorded for this clone. DNA of the CDR3: TGTGCCAGCAGCTTAGGAACAGGGGGAAGTGGTCACGAGCAGTACGTC. Protein sequence: CASSLGTGGSGHEQYV. V is TRBV11-2 and J is TRBJ2-7; 8 bases map to TRBD1. The germline V gene has CDR1 SGHAT and CDR2 FQNNGV. The J segment lost 5 bases and the V segment lost 1 base, leaving 10 bases of the junction unmatched. There are 16 residues in the CDR3.

The V call is TRBV6-2 or TRBV6-3, the J call TRBJ2-3, with D possibly being TRBD1 (5 bases). Germline CDR1 reads MNHEY; CDR2 reads SVGEGT. The length of the CDR3 is 14 residues. Trimming cost V 3 bases and J 2 bases, with 9 bases left between them. CDR3 sequence reads: CASSYTGLTDTQYF. CDR3 nucleotide sequence: TGTGCCAGCAGTTATACAGGTCTCACAGATACGCAGTATTTT.

This clone was seen a few times. This chain joins TRBV7-3 and TRBJ2-2; 8 bases map to TRBD2. V shed 5 bases, J shed 7 bases, and the junction held 9 bases outside the gene matches. From germline, CDR1 is SGHTA and CDR2 FQGTGA. The CDR3 is 15 amino acids. CDR3 loop: CASSDSAGVGGELFF. The CDR3 DNA sequence: TGTGCCAGCAGCGATTCAGCGGGAGTGGGCGGGGAGCTGTTTTTT.

Only a few counts were recorded for this clone. An end of the junction does not agree with germline; a read error may underlie this. The chain carries TRBV2 and TRBJ2-2; D may match TRBD1 or TRBD2 (5 bases each). The length of the CDR3 is 11 residues. Germline-derived CDR1 and CDR2 are SNHLY and FYNNEI. CDR3 sequence (DNA): TGTGCCAGCAGTGGGGACCGTGTAAGGGTTTTT. It is translated as CASSGDRVRVF.

The V and J genes are TRBV3-1 (or the pseudogene TRBV3-2) and TRBJ1-4; the D gene is possibly TRBD1 (6 bases). The CDR3 consists of 13 residues. CDR1 is LGHDT, CDR2 YNNKEL, per germline (reference sequence). The ends were cut back, 11 bases at V and 7 bases at J, with 17 bases in the middle. The CDR3 bases are TGTGCCGCTAGGGGGGGGCTCGGTGAAAAACTGTTTTTT. The encoded protein is CAARGGLGEKLFF.

J is TRBJ2-2 and V is TRBV19; D not resolved. V lost 5 bases and J 5 bases, leaving 12 bases between the germline ends. Looked up from germline, CDR1 is LNHDA and CDR2 is SQIVND (reference sequence). The CDR3 covers 14 residues. CDR3 sequence: CASSSDWATGELFF. The CDR3 DNA is TGTGCCAGTAGTTCCGACTGGGCGACCGGGGAGCTGTTTTTT.

The V gene is TRBV12-5, the J gene TRBJ2-1; TRBD2 might be the D (6 bases). This CDR3 region has 11 residues. The V end was cut by 5 bases, the J end by 10 bases, with 9 bases between. The germline V gene has CDR1 LGHNT and CDR2 FRNRAP. The DNA of the CDR3 is TGTGCTAGTGGTCTTCGGGGGGAGCAGTTCTTC. It specifies CASGLRGEQFF.

The chain uses TRBV7-2 and TRBJ2-5, with D uncertain. Between the trimmed V and J ends, which lost 7 bases and 1 base, there was a span of 10 bases. CDR1 is SGHTA and CDR2 is FQGNSA in the germline V gene. The CDR3 covers 13 residues. CDR3: CASNRRAQETQYF. Here the CDR3 DNA reads TGTGCCAGCAATCGAAGGGCCCAAGAGACCCAGTACTTC.